Below, one TCR beta chain is given with its context. Its antigen is currently unknown. These data originate in a study of OX40 agonist ivuxolimab in advanced cancers. For the study at large: All patients had ivuxolimab intravenously every 2 weeks at 0.01 to 10 mg/kg. Study observations and caveats: The antigen specificity of the peripheral T cells (those that were expanded) was not determined.

Profiled with immunoSEQ multiplex PCR; TCRdb holds only in-frame clones, not every one. Here the sample spans approximately 80,000 clones, roughly 89% being singletons. The V end lost 7 bases, the J end lost 9 bases, and 25 bases lay between the germline ends. The CDR3 runs 16 residues. The germline CDR1 and CDR2 sequences are SGHTS and YDEGEE. This TCR was sampled from an adult with an advanced solid tumor such as melanoma, head and neck, liver or kidney cancer. The rearrangement links TRBV5-8 to TRBJ2-2; maybe TRBD1 (7 bases). The material sequenced was CD4+ or CD8+ T cells sorted from blood, taken in a trial of the OX40 agonist ivuxolimab. Here the CDR3 reads CASADRRGLRTRELFF. CDR3 coding DNA: TGTGCCAGCGCGGACAGGAGGGGGTTAAGGACCCGGGAGCTGTTTTTT.